This passage covers 5 T cell receptor beta chains from one sample sequenced in a study of blood T cell repertoires in COVID-19. The assay was immunoSEQ multiplex PCR, and TCRdb's table has in-frame clones only and misses some. The sample holds more than 80,000 clones; around 90% are singletons and the top ten take over 8.5%. Material: peripheral blood. All receptors derive from a man older than 75 with acute or convalescent COVID-19.

This clone was counted once. J is TRBJ1-1 and V is TRBV20-1; D is possibly TRBD1 (6 bases). The CDR3 sequence is 11 residues long. CDR1 is DFQATT and CDR2 is SNEGSKA in the germline V gene (reference sequence). The DNA for the CDR3 is TGCAGCCTTATACAGGGCACTGAAGCTTTCTTT. Translating it yields CSLIQGTEAFF.

This clone was seen more than once but under ten times. The genes are TRBV29-1 and TRBJ1-1; D possibly corresponds to TRBD1 (6 bases). CDR1 is SQVTM and CDR2 is ANQGSEA in the germline V gene. The ends were cut back, 6 bases at V and 4 bases at J, with 12 bases in the middle. This CDR3 contains 12 residues. CDR3 region: CSVRGGFTEAFF. CDR3 nucleotides: TGCAGCGTGAGAGGGGGTTTCACTGAAGCTTTCTTT.

The chain couples TRBV13 to TRBJ2-5; D is unresolved. V was clipped by 7 bases and J by 1 base, with 10 bases between them. This CDR3 contains 13 residues. CDR1 and CDR2 from the germline V gene are PRHDT and FYEKMQ (reference sequence). As DNA, the CDR3 is TGTGCCAGCACCCCCTCTCGCCAAGAGACCCAGTACTTC. This sequence encodes CASTPSRQETQYF.

The chain joins TRBV20-1 to TRBJ2-1, with D maybe TRBD2 (6 bases). Trimming pared 5 bases from V and 9 bases from J, leaving 11 bases between. The CDR3 runs to 11 residues. Germline CDR1 and CDR2: DFQATT and SNEGSKA (reference sequence). DNA for the CDR3: TGCAGTGCTGCTAGCGACACTGAGCAGTTCTTC. It is translated as CSAASDTEQFF.

The V gene is TRBV14, the J gene TRBJ2-7; 10 positions agree with TRBD2. Trimming cost V 3 bases and J 0 bases; bases outside gene matches: 5. CDR3 size: 16 residues. Germline V gene sequence: CDR1 SGHDN, CDR2 FVKESK. The CDR3 bases are TGTGCCAGCAGCCAGCCAACTAGCGGGAACTCCTACGAGCAGTACTTC. As protein: CASSQPTSGNSYEQYF. The full variable domain, its missing parts supplied by reference TRBV14 and TRBJ2-7, is EAGVTQFPSHSVIEKGQTVTLRCDPISGHDNLYWYRRVMGKEIKFLLHFVKESKQDESGMPNNRFLAERTGGTYSTLKVQPAELEDSGVYFCASSQPTSGNSYEQYFGPGTRLTVT.